The clone carrying this TCR beta chain was recorded once. This entry belongs to a study of PD-L1 blockade in urothelial cancer. Study-level information: Males with bladder-origin urothelial cancer made up about 85% of the 29 patients. Blood analysis was done at 3 weeks (second dose) and 6 weeks after treatment began.

Here immunoSEQ multiplex PCR was the method, and the copy in TCRdb shows in-frame clones only, minus some. The repertoire holds about 50,000 clones, with around 85% as singletons. Noted time point: peripheral blood 6 weeks after treatment start. The germline V gene encodes CDR1 SGHRS and CDR2 YFSETQ. The CDR3 length is 15 residues. V was pared by 0 bases and J by 6 bases, with 6 bases of the junction left unmatched. The sequence came from a man in his sixties with urothelial cancer. The starting material was PBMCs, obtained around atezolizumab (anti-PD-L1) treatment. The chain links TRBV5-1 to TRBJ2-7; 10 bases line up with TRBD2. For the CDR3, the DNA is TGCGCCAGCAGCTTGGGAGGACTAGCGGCGCCCGAGCAGTACTTC. Translated: CASSLGGLAAPEQYF.